The T cell receptor (beta chain) described here comes from a study of CD8+ T cells in alopecia areata. Study-level points and caveats: Whereas mice showed it more clearly, TCR sharing across patients was murkier, possibly because of HLA. Clonality exceeded that of normal scalp in lesional scalp, most notably in alopecia totalis/universalis.

Once RNA had been extracted, it was reverse transcribed into cDNA to act as the sequencing template. Generated by immunoSEQ multiplex PCR, the TCRdb table keeps only in-frame clones and is missing some. The table lists some 120,000 clones, 40% to 55% of them singletons. This clone is labeled as medium-sized. Its antigen is undetermined. CDR3 size: 16 residues. V gave up 0 bases and J gave up 3 bases; unmatched junction bases: 4. CDR1 is LGHNA, CDR2 YSLEER, per germline. Those with alopecia areata gave lesional scalp punch biopsies and peripheral blood. This chain joins TRBV4-3 and TRBJ2-7; TRBD1 matches at 11 bases. Sequencing was done on a sample of NKG2D-low CD8+ T cells sorted from blood. The TCR comes from a human donor with alopecia areata. CDR3 nucleotides: TGCGCCAGCAGCCAAGAATTCGGGACAGGGGGCTACGAGCAGTACTTC. This gives the protein CASSQEFGTGGYEQYF.